This T cell receptor (beta chain) was recovered during a study of Ad26.COV2.S vaccination and SARS-CoV-2 variants. About the research overall: Donor joined the COV1001 Ad26.COV2.S trial arm. Into the muscle, Ad26.COV2.S was dosed once or twice, 56 days apart.

Treatment given: some 20 received Ad26.COV2.S at low or high dose, single or two shots; 5 received placebo; per-sample allocation not given. After the first vaccine or placebo injection, samples were drawn on day 63. This clone was seen a handful of times. V dropped 5 bases and J dropped 6; count of bases not matched to a gene: 10. The V gene's germline CDR1 is SGHAT and CDR2 FQNNGV. CDR3 length: 14 amino acids. The repertoire was sequenced with immunoSEQ multiplex PCR; TCRdb's copy has only in-frame clones and lacks some. The sample shows about 350,000 clones, 70% to 90% of them seen only once. The input for sequencing was peripheral blood, taken in a trial of Ad26.COV2.S vaccine versus placebo. This rearrangement joins TRBV11-2 to TRBJ2-7; 7 bases match TRBD1. The sequence came from a person between 18 and 59 years old who received the Ad26.COV2.S COVID-19 vaccine or a placebo. The CDR3 loop reads CASSPTDRSAEQYF. The CDR3 DNA reads as TGTGCCAGCAGCCCCACGGACAGGTCGGCCGAGCAGTACTTC.